This TCR beta chain was identified during a study of T-cell reconstitution after alpha-beta-depleted transplantation in children. J gave up 3 bases and V 6 bases, and 3 bases lay outside the gene matches. Germline V gene sequence: CDR1 SGHRS, CDR2 YFSETQ. This CDR3 is built from 13 residues. TCRbeta library construction was performed incorporating unique molecular identifiers. TCRdb recomputed calls from the PCR reads with MiXCR, one row per CDR3 protein. This table holds around 580,000 distinct CDR3 sequences, approximately 30% found once. The genes are TRBV5-1 and TRBJ2-3; 8 bases are shared with TRBD2. The sample consisted of PBMCs, taken before TCRalphabeta/CD19-depleted stem cell transplant. This clonotype was sampled from a boy younger than two with Wiskott-Aldrich syndrome, due to receive a stem cell transplant. The CDR3 DNA sequence: TGCGCCAGCAAAGCGGGAGCGACAGATACGCAGTATTTT. This translates into CASKAGATDTQYF. Variable domain in full (rest from reference TRBV5-1 and TRBJ2-3): KAGVTQTPRYLIKTRGQQVTLSCSPISGHRSVSWYQQTPGQGLQFLFEYFSETQRNKGNFPGRFSGRQFSNSRSEMNVSTLELGDSALYLCASKAGATDTQYFGPGTRLTVL.